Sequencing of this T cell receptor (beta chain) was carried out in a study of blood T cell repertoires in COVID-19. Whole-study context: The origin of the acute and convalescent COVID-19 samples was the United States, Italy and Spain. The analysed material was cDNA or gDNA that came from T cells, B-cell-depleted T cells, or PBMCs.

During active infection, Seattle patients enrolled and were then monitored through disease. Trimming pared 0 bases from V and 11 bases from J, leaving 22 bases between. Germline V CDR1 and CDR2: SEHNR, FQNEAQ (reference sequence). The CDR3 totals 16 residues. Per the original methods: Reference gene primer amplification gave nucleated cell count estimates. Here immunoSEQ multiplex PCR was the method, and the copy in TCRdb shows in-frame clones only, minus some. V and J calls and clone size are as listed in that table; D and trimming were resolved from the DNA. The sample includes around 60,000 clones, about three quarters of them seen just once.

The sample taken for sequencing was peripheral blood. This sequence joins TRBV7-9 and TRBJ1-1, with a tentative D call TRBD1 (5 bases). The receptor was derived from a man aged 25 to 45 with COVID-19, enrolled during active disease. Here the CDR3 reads CASSLATRVGGSGAFF. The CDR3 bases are TGTGCCAGCAGCTTAGCCACCAGGGTGGGGGGGAGTGGCGCTTTCTTT.